Sequencing of this TCR beta chain was carried out in a study of blood T cell repertoires in COVID-19. The germline gives CDR1 SGHRS, CDR2 YFSETQ. The CDR3 extends over 16 amino acids. V gave up 3 bases and J gave up 6 bases; unmatched junction bases: 5. Original processing notes: Quantification of nucleated cells was approximated via reference gene primer amplification. Sequencing used immunoSEQ multiplex PCR; TCRdb keeps in-frame clones, though not all of them. From that table come the V and J calls and clone size; the DNA was used to work out D and trimming. The sample has under 150,000 clones; about four fifths are singletons. This clone was observed a few times.

The chain has TRBV5-1 and TRBJ1-6; TRBD1 agrees at 11 bases. The receptor was isolated from a man aged 35-49 years with active or convalescent COVID-19. What was sequenced was peripheral blood. The CDR3 DNA reads as TGCGCCAGCAGCTCGGGACAGGGGGTTCCTAATTCACCCCTCCACTTT. This gives the protein CASSSGQGVPNSPLHF.